The entry that follows covers one T cell receptor (beta chain) sequence. Here immunoSEQ multiplex PCR was the method, and the copy in TCRdb shows in-frame clones only, minus some. The sample data list approximately 39,000 clones. This specimen comes from a study of T cells in women clearing cervical HPV infection. Material for sequencing was blood buffy coat. The sequence was collected from a woman aged 18 to 75 with a cervical HPV16 infection that either progressed to CIN3+ or cleared (not recorded which).

This CDR3 reads CASRRGDSEADTQYF. Incomplete CDR3 DNA: TGTGCCAGCAGGAGGGGGGACAGCGAAGCAGATACG. The chain is built from TRBV2 and TRBJ2-3; tentative D call: TRBD1 (7 bases). The read ends 3 residues before the CDR3 terminus; that terminus is restored from the germline J gene. CDR3 length: 15 residues. Germline values: CDR1 SNHLY, CDR2 FYNNEI. V was trimmed by 6 bases and J by 4 bases, leaving 17 bases between them.